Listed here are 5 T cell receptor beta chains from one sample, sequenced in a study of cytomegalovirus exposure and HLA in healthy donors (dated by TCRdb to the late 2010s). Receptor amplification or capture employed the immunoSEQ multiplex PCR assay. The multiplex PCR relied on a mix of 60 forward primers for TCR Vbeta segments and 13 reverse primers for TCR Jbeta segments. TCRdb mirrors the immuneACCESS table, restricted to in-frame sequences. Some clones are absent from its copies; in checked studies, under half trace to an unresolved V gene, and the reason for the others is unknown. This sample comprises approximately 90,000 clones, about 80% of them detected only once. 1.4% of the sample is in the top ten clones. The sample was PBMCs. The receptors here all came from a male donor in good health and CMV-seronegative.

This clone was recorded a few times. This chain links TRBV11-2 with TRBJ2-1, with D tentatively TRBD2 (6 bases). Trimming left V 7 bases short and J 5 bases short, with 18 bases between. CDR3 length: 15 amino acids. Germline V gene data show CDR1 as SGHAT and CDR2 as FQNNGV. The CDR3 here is CASTPSVRGDNEQFF. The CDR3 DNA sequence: TGTGCCAGCACTCCTAGCGTTAGAGGGGACAATGAGCAGTTCTTC.

The CDR3 coding sequence is TGTGCCAGCAGCGAACAGGGGTATACGAACACCGGGGAGCTGTTTTTT. This codes for CASSEQGYTNTGELFF. The rearrangement links TRBV7-2 to TRBJ2-2; 7 bases agree with TRBD1. The ends lost 5 bases at V and 0 bases at J; junction bases unmatched: 6. The CDR3 totals 16 residues. Germline V gives CDR1 SGHTA, CDR2 FQGNSA.

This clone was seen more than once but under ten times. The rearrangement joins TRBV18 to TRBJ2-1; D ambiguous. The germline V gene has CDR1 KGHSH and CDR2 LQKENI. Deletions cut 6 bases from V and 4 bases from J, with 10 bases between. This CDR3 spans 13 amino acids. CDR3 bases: TGTGCCAGCTCCGGCAGGAATTACAATGAGCAGTTCTTC. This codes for CASSGRNYNEQFF.

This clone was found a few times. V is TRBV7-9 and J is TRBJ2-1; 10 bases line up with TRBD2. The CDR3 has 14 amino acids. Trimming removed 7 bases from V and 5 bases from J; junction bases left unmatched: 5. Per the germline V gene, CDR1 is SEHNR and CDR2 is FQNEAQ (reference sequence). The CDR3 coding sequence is TGTGCCAGCAAAAGCGGGGGGGCCGACAATGAGCAGTTCTTC. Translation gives CASKSGGADNEQFF.

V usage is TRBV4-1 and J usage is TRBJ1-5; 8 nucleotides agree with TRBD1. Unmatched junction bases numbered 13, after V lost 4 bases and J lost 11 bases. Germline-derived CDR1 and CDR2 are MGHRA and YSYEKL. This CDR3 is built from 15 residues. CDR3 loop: CASSPGGQVSESQHF. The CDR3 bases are TGCGCCAGCAGCCCGGGGGGACAGGTCAGCGAGTCCCAGCATTTT.